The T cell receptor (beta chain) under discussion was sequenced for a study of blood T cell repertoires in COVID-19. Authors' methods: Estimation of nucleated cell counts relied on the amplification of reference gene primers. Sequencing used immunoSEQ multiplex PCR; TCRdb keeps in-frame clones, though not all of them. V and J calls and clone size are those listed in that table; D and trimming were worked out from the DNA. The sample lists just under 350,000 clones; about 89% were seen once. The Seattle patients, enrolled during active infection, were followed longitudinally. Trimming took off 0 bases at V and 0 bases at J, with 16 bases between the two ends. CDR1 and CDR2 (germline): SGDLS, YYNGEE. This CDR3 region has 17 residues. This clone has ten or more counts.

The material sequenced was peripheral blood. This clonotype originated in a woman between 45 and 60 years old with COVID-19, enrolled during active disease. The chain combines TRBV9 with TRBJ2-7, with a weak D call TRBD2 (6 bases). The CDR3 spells CASSVDPLSGYSYEQYF. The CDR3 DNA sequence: TGTGCCAGCAGCGTAGACCCCCTAAGCGGGTACTCCTACGAGCAGTACTTC.